Each of the 10 T cell receptor beta chains below was sequenced from the same sample in a study of Ad26.COV2.S vaccination and SARS-CoV-2 variants. Treatment indicated: roughly 20 received Ad26.COV2.S at low or high dose, single or two shots; about 5 received placebo; per-sample allocation not given. The samples were gathered on day 63 after the first injection of vaccine or placebo. Using immunoSEQ multiplex PCR, the repertoire was profiled, and TCRdb retains in-frame clones only, with some absent. The table has 350,000 to 500,000 clones, 90% seen once. The starting material was peripheral blood, obtained in a trial of Ad26.COV2.S vaccine versus placebo. All receptors derive from a person between 18 and 65 years old who received the Ad26.COV2.S COVID-19 vaccine or a placebo.

The V call is TRBV11-2, the J call TRBJ2-2; 11 bases match TRBD1. The germline V gene has CDR1 SGHAT and CDR2 FQNNGV. After removal of 5 bases from V and 4 bases from J, the junction contained 3 bases not matched to a gene. The CDR3 is made up of 15 amino acids. The CDR3 sequence is CASSRGQGVTGELFF. CDR3 nucleotide sequence: TGTGCCAGCAGCCGGGGACAGGGGGTCACCGGGGAGCTGTTTTTT.

The chain employs TRBV4-1 and TRBJ1-3; D gene ambiguous. CDR3 length equals 15 residues. CDR1 is MGHRA, CDR2 YSYEKL, per germline. Trimming left V 3 bases short and J 0 bases short, with 9 bases between. The DNA of the CDR3 is TGCGCCAGCAGCCAGCTCCAAATCTCTGGAAACACCATATATTTT. This codes for CASSQLQISGNTIYF.

Turning to this clone: It may be a read error: a sequence one base away is much more abundant. The rearrangement joins TRBV13 to TRBJ2-1, with D uncertain. Germline V gives CDR1 PRHDT, CDR2 FYEKMQ (reference sequence). The CDR3 contains 11 residues. Trimming removed 1 base at V and 5 bases at J, with 0 bases between. The CDR3 DNA is TGTGCCAGCAGCTTAGACAATGAGCAGTTCTTC. Translating gives CASSLDNEQFF.

J is TRBJ2-5 and V is TRBV6-1, with 10 positions matching TRBD2. The CDR3 sequence is 18 residues long. After removal of 0 bases from V and 4 bases from J, the junction contained 11 bases not matched to a gene. From germline, CDR1 is MNHNS and CDR2 SASEGT. The CDR3 DNA follows: TGTGCCAGCAGTGAAGCGCCCCTAGCGGGAGTGGTGCTAGAGACCCAGTACTTC. The encoded protein is CASSEAPLAGVVLETQYF.

The chain employs TRBV19 and TRBJ2-1, with 14 positions matching TRBD2. The CDR3 runs to 16 residues. In germline, CDR1 is LNHDA, CDR2 SQIVND (reference sequence). The V and J ends lost 0 bases and 10 bases, in that order; junction bases with no gene match: 5. This CDR3 reads CASSIETSGRAREQFF. As DNA, the CDR3 is TGTGCCAGTAGTATAGAGACTAGCGGGAGGGCCAGGGAGCAGTTCTTC.

The genes are TRBV10-3 and TRBJ2-5, with TRBD2 identical over 9 bases. CDR3 length: 17 residues. The V segment lost 2 bases and the J segment 4 bases; nucleotides outside the gene matches: 11. In germline, CDR1 is ENHRY, CDR2 SYGVKD. Written as DNA, the CDR3 is TGTGCCATCAGTGAGAGGCTTAGCGGGAGTGATAGAGAGACCCAGTACTTC. Its translation is CAISERLSGSDRETQYF.

This clone was observed a single time. V and J are TRBV19 and TRBJ1-5; unclear D gene. The CDR3 contains 14 residues. The V and J ends lost 6 bases and 4 bases respectively, with 13 bases between them. From germline, CDR1 is LNHDA and CDR2 SQIVND (reference sequence). The CDR3 DNA reads TGTGCCAGTAGGGGCTTGGGGAATAATCAGCCCCAGCATTTT. Its translation: CASRGLGNNQPQHF.

This sequence joins TRBV28 and TRBJ2-7; either TRBD1 or TRBD2 may fit D (6 bases each). Between the trimmed V and J ends, which lost 5 bases and 7 bases, there was a span of 21 bases. This CDR3 contains 15 residues. Germline V lookup: CDR1 MDHEN, CDR2 SYDVKM. The CDR3 sequence: CASSRDFRGGWEQYF. CDR3 coding DNA: TGTGCCAGCAGTCGGGACTTCCGAGGGGGATGGGAGCAGTACTTC.

This chain connects TRBV18 to TRBJ2-1; the D gene is possibly TRBD1 (5 bases). CDR1 and CDR2 from the germline V gene are KGHSH and LQKENI. The CDR3 contains 13 residues. Trimming removed 1 base at V and 7 bases at J, with 8 bases between. The CDR3: CASSPRWTNEQFF. CDR3 sequence (DNA): TGTGCCAGCTCACCACGATGGACAAATGAGCAGTTCTTC.

Concerning this clone itself: Distinct nucleotide sequences in the sample also encode this CDR3. This chain connects TRBV3-1 (or the pseudogene TRBV3-2) to TRBJ2-7; 7 nucleotides agree with TRBD2. Germline CDR1 LGHDT, CDR2 YNNKEL (reference sequence). This CDR3 is 13 amino acids long. The trim removed 6 bases at V and 3 bases at J, leaving 5 bases unmatched. CDR3 nucleotide sequence: TGTGCCAGCAGTCCCGGGACTAACTACGAGCAGTACTTC. Protein product: CASSPGTNYEQYF.